These 2 T cell receptor beta chains were all obtained from the same sample, sequenced in a study of T cells in Graves' hyperthyroidism and ophthalmopathy. TCR beta CDR3 regions were amplified from RNA transcripts. With the HTBI primer set, the TCR CDR3 went through a first round of RT-PCR. TCRdb re-called the multiplex PCR reads with MiXCR, one entry per CDR3 protein. The data show about 420,000 distinct CDR3 sequences, roughly 14% seen once. The sample was blood. The receptors originated from a woman aged 18-35 years with Graves' hyperthyroidism.

The chain combines TRBV19 with TRBJ1-3; D may be TRBD1 (5 bases). Germline CDR1 and CDR2: LNHDA and SQIVND (reference sequence). The V and J ends lost 7 bases and 2 bases respectively, with 18 bases between them. This CDR3 is 16 amino acids long. The CDR3 region has the DNA TGTGCCAGTACCCCTCTCCTGGGGCCCCCTGGAAACACCATATATTTT. This sequence encodes CASTPLLGPPGNTIYF. The full variable domain, with the rest looked up from reference TRBV19 and TRBJ1-3, is DGGITQSPKYLFRKEGQNVTLSCEQNLNHDAMYWYRQDPGQGLRLIYYSQIVNDFQKGDIAEGYSVSREKKESFPLTVTSAQKNPTAFYLCASTPLLGPPGNTIYFGEGSWLTVV.

The table lists this clonotype with a few counts. The chain employs TRBV14 and TRBJ2-3; TRBD1 matches 7 bases. This CDR3 comprises 14 residues. J gave up 2 bases and V 4 bases, and 3 bases lay outside the gene matches. Germline V CDR1 and CDR2: SGHDN, FVKESK. The DNA of the CDR3 is TGTGCCAGCAGCCGACAGGGATACACAGATACGCAGTATTTT. Its translation: CASSRQGYTDTQYF.